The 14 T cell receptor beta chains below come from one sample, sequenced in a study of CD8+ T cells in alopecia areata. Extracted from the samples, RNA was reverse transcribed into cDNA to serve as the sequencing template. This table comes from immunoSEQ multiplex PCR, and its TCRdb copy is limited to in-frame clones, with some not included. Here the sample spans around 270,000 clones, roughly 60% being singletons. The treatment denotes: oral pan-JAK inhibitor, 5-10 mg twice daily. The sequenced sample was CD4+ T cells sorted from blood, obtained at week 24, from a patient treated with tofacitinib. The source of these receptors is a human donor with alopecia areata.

The CDR3 coding sequence is TGTGCCTGGAGTGTATCGTGGGTTAGTCAGCCCCAGCATTTT. Translation: CAWSVSWVSQPQHF. The chain joins TRBV30 to TRBJ1-5; D gene ambiguous. The CDR3 sequence is 14 residues long. Deletions cut 0 bases from V and 6 bases from J, with 12 bases between. The V gene's germline CDR1 is GTSNPN and CDR2 SVGIG (reference sequence).

In nucleotides, the CDR3 is TGCAGCGTTGAAAGGGCCAGAGGGACAGTGGGAGATGGCTACACCTTC. Its protein product is CSVERARGTVGDGYTF. V and J are TRBV29-1 and TRBJ1-2, with TRBD1 matching over 7 bases. Looked up from germline, CDR1 is SQVTM and CDR2 is ANQGSEA. CDR3 length equals 16 residues. V lost 2 bases and J lost 6; bases outside the gene matches: 15.

The chain's CDR3 is CASSSGQSYEQYF. The CDR3 nucleotides read TGTGCCAGCAGCTCGGGACAGTCCTACGAGCAGTACTTC. This chain joins TRBV6-6 and TRBJ2-7; the match to TRBD1 covers 7 bases. The CDR3 contains 13 residues. V lost 6 bases to trimming and J lost 1 base; unmatched junction nucleotides: 3. Germline V gives CDR1 MNHNY, CDR2 SVGAGI (reference sequence).

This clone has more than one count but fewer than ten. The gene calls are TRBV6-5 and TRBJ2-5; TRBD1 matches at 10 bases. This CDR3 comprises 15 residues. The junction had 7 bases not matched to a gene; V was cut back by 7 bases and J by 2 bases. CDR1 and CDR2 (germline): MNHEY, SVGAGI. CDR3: CASTRDRGRQETQYF. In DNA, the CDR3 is TGTGCCAGCACCCGGGACAGGGGCCGACAAGAGACCCAGTACTTC.

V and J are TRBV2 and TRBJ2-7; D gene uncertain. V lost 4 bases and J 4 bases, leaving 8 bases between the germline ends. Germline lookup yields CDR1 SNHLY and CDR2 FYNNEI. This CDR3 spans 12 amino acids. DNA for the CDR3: TGTGCCAGCAGTGCGATCCTGTACGAGCAGTACTTC. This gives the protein CASSAILYEQYF.

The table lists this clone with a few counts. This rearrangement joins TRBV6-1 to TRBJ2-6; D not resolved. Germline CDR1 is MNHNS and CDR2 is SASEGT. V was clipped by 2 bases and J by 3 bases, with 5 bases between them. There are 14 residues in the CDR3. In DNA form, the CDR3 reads TGTGCCAGCAGTGAATTATTTGGGGCCAACGTCCTGACTTTC. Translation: CASSELFGANVLTF.

The CDR3 sequence is CASSYSFVQPYEQYF. The CDR3 bases are TGTGCCAGCAGTTACTCTTTCGTACAGCCCTACGAGCAGTACTTC. The chain joins TRBV6-5 to TRBJ2-7; D is undetermined. Trimming removed 0 bases at V and 2 bases at J, with 11 bases between. CDR3 length: 15 amino acids. Germline CDR1 reads MNHEY; CDR2 reads SVGAGI.

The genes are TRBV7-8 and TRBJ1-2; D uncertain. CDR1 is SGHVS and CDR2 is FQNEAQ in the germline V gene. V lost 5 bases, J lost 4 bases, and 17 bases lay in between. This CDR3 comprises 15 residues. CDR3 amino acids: CASSESWTPGYGYTF. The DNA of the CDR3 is TGTGCCAGCAGCGAGAGTTGGACCCCGGGCTATGGCTACACCTTC.

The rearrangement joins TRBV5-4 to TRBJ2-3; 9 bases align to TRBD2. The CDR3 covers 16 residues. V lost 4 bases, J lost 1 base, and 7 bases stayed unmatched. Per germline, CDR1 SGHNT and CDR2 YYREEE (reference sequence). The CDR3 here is CASSREIAGGTDTQYF. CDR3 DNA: TGTGCCAGCAGCCGCGAAATAGCGGGGGGCACAGATACGCAGTATTTT.

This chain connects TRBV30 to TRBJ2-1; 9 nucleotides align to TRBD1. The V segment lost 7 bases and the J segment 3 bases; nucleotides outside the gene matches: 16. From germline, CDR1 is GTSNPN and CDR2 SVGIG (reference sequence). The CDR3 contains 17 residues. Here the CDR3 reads CAFAAPRQGVDYNEQFF. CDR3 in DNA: TGTGCCTTCGCCGCCCCACGACAGGGGGTAGACTACAATGAGCAGTTCTTC.

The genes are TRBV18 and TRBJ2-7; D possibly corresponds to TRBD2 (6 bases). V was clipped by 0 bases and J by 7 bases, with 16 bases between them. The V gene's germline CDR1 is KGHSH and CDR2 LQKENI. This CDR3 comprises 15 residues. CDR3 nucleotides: TGTGCCAGCTCACCACCCAGGGTGGGACTTTGGGAGCAGTACTTC. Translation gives CASSPPRVGLWEQYF.

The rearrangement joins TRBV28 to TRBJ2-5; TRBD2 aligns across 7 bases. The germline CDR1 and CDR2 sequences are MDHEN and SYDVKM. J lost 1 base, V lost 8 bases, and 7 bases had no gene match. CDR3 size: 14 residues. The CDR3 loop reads CASYVRGGQETQYF. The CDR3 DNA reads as TGTGCCAGCTACGTACGCGGGGGCCAAGAGACCCAGTACTTC. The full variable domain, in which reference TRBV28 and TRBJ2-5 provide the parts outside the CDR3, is DVKVTQSSRYLVKRTGEKVFLECVQDMDHENMFWYRQDPGLGLRLIYFSYDVKMKEKGDIPEGYSVSREKKERFSLILESASTNQTSMYLCASYVRGGQETQYFGPGTRLLVL.

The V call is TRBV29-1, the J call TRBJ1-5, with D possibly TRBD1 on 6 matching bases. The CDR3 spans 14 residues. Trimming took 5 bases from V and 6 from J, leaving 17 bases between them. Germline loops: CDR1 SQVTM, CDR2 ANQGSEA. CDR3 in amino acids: CSVRTPQGGQPQHF. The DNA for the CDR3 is TGCAGCGTTCGTACGCCACAGGGAGGTCAGCCCCAGCATTTT.

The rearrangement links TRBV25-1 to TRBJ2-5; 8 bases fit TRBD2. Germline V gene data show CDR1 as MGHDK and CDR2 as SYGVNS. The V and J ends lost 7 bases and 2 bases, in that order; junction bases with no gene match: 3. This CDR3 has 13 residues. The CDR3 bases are TGTGCCAGCAACCTAGCGGGTCAAGAGACCCAGTACTTC. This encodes CASNLAGQETQYF. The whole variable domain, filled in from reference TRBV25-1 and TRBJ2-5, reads EADIYQTPRYLVIGTGKKITLECSQTMGHDKMYWYQQDPGMELHLIHYSYGVNSTEKGDLSSESTVSRIRTEHFPLTLESARPSHTSQYLCASNLAGQETQYFGPGTRLLVL.